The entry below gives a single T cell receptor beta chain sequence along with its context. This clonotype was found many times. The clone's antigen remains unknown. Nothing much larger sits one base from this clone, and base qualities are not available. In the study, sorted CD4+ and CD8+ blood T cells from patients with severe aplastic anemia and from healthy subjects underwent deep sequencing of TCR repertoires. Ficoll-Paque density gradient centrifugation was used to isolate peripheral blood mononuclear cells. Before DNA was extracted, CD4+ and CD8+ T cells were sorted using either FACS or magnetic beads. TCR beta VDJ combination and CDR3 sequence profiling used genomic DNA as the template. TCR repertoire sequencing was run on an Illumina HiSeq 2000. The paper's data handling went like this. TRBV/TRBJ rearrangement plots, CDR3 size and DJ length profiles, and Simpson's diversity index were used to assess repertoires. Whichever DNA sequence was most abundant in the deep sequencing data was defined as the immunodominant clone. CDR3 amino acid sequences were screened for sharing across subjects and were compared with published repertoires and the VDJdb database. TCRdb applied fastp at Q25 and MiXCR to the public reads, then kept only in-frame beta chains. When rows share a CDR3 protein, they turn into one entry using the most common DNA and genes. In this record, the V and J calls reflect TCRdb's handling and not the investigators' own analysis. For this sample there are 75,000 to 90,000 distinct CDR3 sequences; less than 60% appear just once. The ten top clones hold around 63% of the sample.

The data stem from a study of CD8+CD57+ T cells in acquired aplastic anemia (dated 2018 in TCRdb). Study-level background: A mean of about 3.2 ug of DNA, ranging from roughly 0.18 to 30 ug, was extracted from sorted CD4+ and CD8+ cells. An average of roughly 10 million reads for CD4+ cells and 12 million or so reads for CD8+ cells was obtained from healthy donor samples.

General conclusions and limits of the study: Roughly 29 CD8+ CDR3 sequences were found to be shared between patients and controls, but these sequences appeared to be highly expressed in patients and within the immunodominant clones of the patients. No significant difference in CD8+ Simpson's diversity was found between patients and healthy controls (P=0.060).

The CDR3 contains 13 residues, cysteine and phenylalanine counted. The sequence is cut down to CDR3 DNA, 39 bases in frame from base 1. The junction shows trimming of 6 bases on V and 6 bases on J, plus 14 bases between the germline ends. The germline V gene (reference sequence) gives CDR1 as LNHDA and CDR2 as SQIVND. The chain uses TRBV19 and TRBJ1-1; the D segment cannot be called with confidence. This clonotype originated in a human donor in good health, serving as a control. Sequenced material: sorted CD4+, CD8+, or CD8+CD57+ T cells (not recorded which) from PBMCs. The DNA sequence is TGTGCCAGTAGCATCCTCCCCGGGTCTGAAGCTTTCTTT. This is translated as CASSILPGSEAFF.